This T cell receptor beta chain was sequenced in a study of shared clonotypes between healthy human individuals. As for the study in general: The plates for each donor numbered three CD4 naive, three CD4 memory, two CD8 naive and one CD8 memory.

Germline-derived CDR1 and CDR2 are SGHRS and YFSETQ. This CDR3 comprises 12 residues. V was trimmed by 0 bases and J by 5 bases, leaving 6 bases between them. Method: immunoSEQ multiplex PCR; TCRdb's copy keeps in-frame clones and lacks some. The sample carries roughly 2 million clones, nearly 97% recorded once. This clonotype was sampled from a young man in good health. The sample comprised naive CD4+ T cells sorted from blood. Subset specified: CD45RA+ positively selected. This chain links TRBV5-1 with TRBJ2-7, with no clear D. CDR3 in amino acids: CASSLGFDEQYF. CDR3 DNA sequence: TGCGCCAGCAGCTTGGGCTTCGACGAGCAGTACTTC. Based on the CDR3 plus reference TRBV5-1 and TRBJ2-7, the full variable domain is KAGVTQTPRYLIKTRGQQVTLSCSPISGHRSVSWYQQTPGQGLQFLFEYFSETQRNKGNFPGRFSGRQFSNSRSEMNVSTLELGDSALYLCASSLGFDEQYFGPGTRLTVT.